One T cell receptor beta chain is described in this entry. This record comes from a study of blood T cell repertoires in COVID-19. Study details: PBMCs, B-cell-depleted T cells, or T cells were the source of the cDNA or gDNA that made up the material.

Original methodology: From reference gene primer amplification, estimates of nucleated cell counts were derived. Data came from immunoSEQ multiplex PCR; TCRdb stores just in-frame clones and leaves some out. V, J and clone size were drawn from that table, and D and trimming were deduced from the DNA. The profile shows about 230,000 clones, 84% of them singletons. The germline gives CDR1 SNHLY, CDR2 FYNNEI. V trimming: 7 bases; J trimming: 5 bases; junction bases outside the gene matches: 3. CDR3 length equals 13 residues. This clonotype was sampled from a man aged 35 to 55 who had recovered from COVID-19. V and J are TRBV2 and TRBJ2-1; TRBD2 aligns across 9 bases. The specimen was peripheral blood. The CDR3 coding sequence is TGTGCCAGCAAACAGCGGGAGGACAATGAGCAGTTCTTC. Its translation: CASKQREDNEQFF. Using reference TRBV2 and TRBJ2-1 for the parts outside the CDR3, the full variable domain is EPEVTQTPSHQVTQMGQEVILRCVPISNHLYFYWYRQILGQKVEFLVSFYNNEISEKSEIFDDQFSVERPDGSNFTLKIRSTKLEDSAMYFCASKQREDNEQFFGPGTRLTVL.